The subject of this entry is one T cell receptor (beta chain). Its cognate antigen is unknown. The data derive from a study of T cell responses to AZD1222 COVID-19 vaccine. Regarding the study as a whole: Clonal diversity was possibly underestimated; the donors were predominantly white British and more often female.

The V gene's germline CDR1 is SGHDN and CDR2 FVKESK. Trimming removed 1 base from V and 2 bases from J; junction bases left unmatched: 10. The CDR3 sequence is 18 residues long. Profiling relied on immunoSEQ multiplex PCR, and the TCRdb table lists in-frame clones only, not all of them. The data show around 140,000 clones, with roughly 88% seen just once and 1.5% to 2% held by the top ten. The sequence was collected from an adult who received the AZD1222 COVID-19 vaccine. The chain links TRBV14 to TRBJ2-3, with TRBD2 matching 9 bases. Sequenced here: peripheral blood, sampled 28 days after the second AZD1222 dose. The CDR3 loop reads CASSQGQFLAGPTDTQYF. The CDR3 coding sequence is TGTGCCAGCAGCCAAGGACAGTTTCTAGCGGGGCCCACAGATACGCAGTATTTT.